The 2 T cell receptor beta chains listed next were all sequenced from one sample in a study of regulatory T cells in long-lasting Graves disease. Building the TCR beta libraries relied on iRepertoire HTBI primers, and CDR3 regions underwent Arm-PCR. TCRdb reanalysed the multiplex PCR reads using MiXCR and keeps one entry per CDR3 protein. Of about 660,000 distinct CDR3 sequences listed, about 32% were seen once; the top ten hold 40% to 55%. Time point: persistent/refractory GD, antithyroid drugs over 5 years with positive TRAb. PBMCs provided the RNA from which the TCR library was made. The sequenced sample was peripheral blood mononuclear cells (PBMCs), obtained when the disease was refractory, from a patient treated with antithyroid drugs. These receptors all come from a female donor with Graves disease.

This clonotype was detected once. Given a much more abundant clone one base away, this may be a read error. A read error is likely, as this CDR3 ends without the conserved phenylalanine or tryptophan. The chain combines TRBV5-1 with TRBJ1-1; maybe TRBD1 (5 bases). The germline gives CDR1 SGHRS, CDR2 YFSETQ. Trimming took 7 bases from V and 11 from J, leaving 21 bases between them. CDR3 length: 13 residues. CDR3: CASRWGEGDVAFL. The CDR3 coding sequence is TGCGCCAGCCGTTGGGGGGAAGGAGACGTCGCTTTCCTT.

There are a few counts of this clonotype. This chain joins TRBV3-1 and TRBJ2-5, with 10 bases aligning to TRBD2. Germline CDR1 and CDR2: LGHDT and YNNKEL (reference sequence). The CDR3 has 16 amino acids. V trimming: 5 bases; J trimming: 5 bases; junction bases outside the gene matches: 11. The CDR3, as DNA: TGTGCCAGCAGCGCAGGCGGAGCGGGAGGGTTGGAGACCCAGTACTTC. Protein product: CASSAGGAGGLETQYF.